The 12 T cell receptor beta chains below were found in one sample sequenced in a study of human T cells and chemical hapten exposure. The time point here: patch test 1, 2 weeks after DPC sensitization. Specified treatment: therapeutic diphenylcyclopropenone sensitization with weekly scalp DPC. TCRdb redid the calling of the RACE reads with MiXCR, one entry per CDR3 protein. The sample holds roughly 180,000 distinct CDR3 sequences, more than 20% seen once. This specimen was whole blood, taken in connection with sensitization to the hapten diphenylcyclopropenone (DPC). The source of these receptors is a woman aged 45-65 years with alopecia areata. Some clones in this sample may be carry-over from other donors' samples.

A few counts support this clonotype. The chain employs TRBV24-1 and TRBJ2-3; D is undetermined. CDR1 and CDR2 (germline): KGHDR, SFDVKD. V was cut by 7 bases and J by 8 bases, with 15 bases left in between. This CDR3 comprises 13 residues. The CDR3 bases are TGTGCCACCAGAGGACCAGACCTTATTACGCAGTATTTT. Amino acids: CATRGPDLITQYF.

This clonotype occurred a few times. The chain employs TRBV20-1 and TRBJ1-6; D is perhaps TRBD1 (5 bases). Trimming removed 6 bases from V and 4 bases from J, with 13 bases in between. In germline, CDR1 is DFQATT, CDR2 SNEGSKA (reference sequence). The CDR3 is 14 residues long. The CDR3 region is CSATGTGYNSPLHF. The CDR3 bases are TGCAGTGCAACTGGGACTGGTTATAATTCACCCCTCCACTTT.

This clonotype was counted a few times. The chain carries TRBV12-3 or TRBV12-4 and TRBJ1-2; 7 nucleotides match TRBD1. This CDR3 contains 16 residues. The V and J ends lost 3 bases and 8 bases, in that order; junction bases with no gene match: 15. This CDR3 is CASSLDRTGVGLGYTF. CDR3 DNA sequence: TGTGCCAGCAGTTTGGATCGTACAGGGGTCGGGTTGGGCTACACCTTC.

This clonotype was seen a few times. CDR3 nucleotide sequence: TGTGCCAGCAGCTTAAGTTTGGGGAATTCACCCCTCCACTTT. Its translation: CASSLSLGNSPLHF. The genes are TRBV7-3 and TRBJ1-6; unclear D gene. The CDR3 extends over 14 amino acids. V was cut by 1 base and J by 7 bases, with 8 bases left in between. Per germline, CDR1 SGHTA and CDR2 FQGTGA. Drawing the rest from reference TRBV7-3 and TRBJ1-6, the complete variable domain is GAGVSQTPSNKVTEKGKYVELRCDPISGHTALYWYRQSLGQGPEFLIYFQGTGAADDSGLPNDRFFAVRPEGSVSTLKIQRTERGDSAVYLCASSLSLGNSPLHFGNGTRLTVT.

V usage is TRBV20-1 and J usage is TRBJ2-7, with 7 bases fitting TRBD2. V was clipped by 4 bases and J by 3 bases; unmatched bases: 3. This CDR3 contains 12 residues. The germline CDR1 and CDR2 sequences are DFQATT and SNEGSKA (reference sequence). The CDR3 here is CSAKRDYYEQYF. Here the CDR3 DNA reads TGCAGTGCTAAGCGGGATTACTACGAGCAGTACTTC.

The chain joins TRBV7-2 to TRBJ2-2; possibly TRBD1 for D (5 bases). CDR3 length: 16 amino acids. V lost 2 bases and J lost 2, with 12 bases in between. CDR1 SGHTA and CDR2 FQGNSA come from the germline V gene. In nucleotides, the CDR3 is TGTGCCAGCAGCTTATTAGCAGGGCCTAACACCGGGGAGCTGTTTTTT. Its protein is CASSLLAGPNTGELFF.

The chain carries TRBV6-6 and TRBJ2-7; D could derive from TRBD1 or TRBD2 (5 bases each). CDR3 size: 14 residues. Trimming left V 4 bases short and J 7 bases short, with 17 bases between. Germline V lookup: CDR1 MNHNY, CDR2 SVGAGI (reference sequence). This chain's CDR3 is CASSSGTQRGEQYF. As DNA, the CDR3 is TGTGCCAGCAGTTCCGGGACCCAGCGAGGAGAGCAGTACTTC.

Of note for this clonotype: Being one base from a much bigger clone, this may be a read error. The V gene is TRBV9, the J gene TRBJ2-2; 8 bases line up with TRBD2. CDR1 is SGDLS and CDR2 is YYNGEE in the germline V gene. This CDR3 region has 16 residues. Trimming at V came to 0 bases and at J to 7 bases, leaving 8 bases not matched to a gene. This CDR3 is CASSVETSGIHGELFF. CDR3 nucleotide sequence: TGTGCCAGCAGCGTAGAAACTAGCGGTATCCACGGGGAGCTGTTTTTT.

This clonotype has at least ten counts. The gene calls are TRBV27 and TRBJ1-6; D not resolved. Trimming removed 0 bases from V and 10 bases from J, with 10 bases in between. The V gene's germline CDR1 is MNHEY and CDR2 SMNVEV (reference sequence). The CDR3 has 14 residues. The CDR3 loop is CASSLSIGRSPLHF. As DNA, the CDR3 is TGTGCCAGCAGTTTATCCATAGGGAGGTCACCCCTCCACTTT.

This sequence joins TRBV5-1 and TRBJ2-1; possibly TRBD2 for D (6 bases). The V gene lost 2 bases and the J gene lost 7 bases, with 16 bases spanning the gap. Germline V gene data show CDR1 as SGHRS and CDR2 as YFSETQ. The CDR3 is made up of 15 amino acids. This CDR3 is CASSLPSAGANEQFF. The CDR3 DNA reads as TGCGCCAGCAGCTTACCTAGCGCCGGAGCTAATGAGCAGTTCTTC.

This clonotype appeared a few times. This chain joins TRBV5-1 and TRBJ2-6, with D unresolved. The CDR3 is 19 amino acids. Germline CDR1 and CDR2: SGHRS and YFSETQ. V was cut by 4 bases and J by 0 bases, with 20 bases left in between. CDR3 protein: CASSQSDPLTSSGANVLTF. CDR3 coding DNA: TGCGCCAGCAGCCAGTCAGACCCCCTAACCTCCTCTGGGGCCAACGTCCTGACTTTC.

This chain uses TRBV29-1 with TRBJ2-1; 10 bases fit TRBD2. This CDR3 contains 14 residues. Germline V gene sequence: CDR1 SQVTM, CDR2 ANQGSEA. J gave up 8 bases and V 4 bases, and 8 bases lay outside the gene matches. CDR3 amino acids: CSVVVASGSDEQFF. CDR3 nucleotide sequence: TGCAGCGTTGTAGTGGCTAGCGGGAGCGATGAGCAGTTCTTC.